Presented here are 15 T cell receptor beta chains from one specimen sequenced in a study of Graves' ophthalmopathy and Graves' hyperthyroidism. The sequenced template was RNA, covering the TCR beta CDR3 region. HTBI primers were used in a first-round RT-PCR, which preceded a second-round multiplex PCR. One entry per CDR3 protein results from TCRdb running MiXCR on the multiplex PCR reads. The data contain about 740,000 distinct CDR3 sequences, roughly 40% of them singletons. The sequenced sample consisted of peripheral blood. These receptor sequences come from an adult man with Graves' ophthalmopathy.

About this clonotype itself: Germline is not matched at one junction end, which may reflect a read error. The chain combines TRBV7-9 with TRBJ2-7; perhaps TRBD1 as D (6 bases). The CDR3 covers 15 residues. The germline CDR1 and CDR2 sequences are SEHNR and FQNEAQ (reference sequence). CDR3 nucleotide sequence: TGCGCCAGCAGCCAAGGGGACACGATTATACCCGAGCAGTACTTC. As protein: CASSQGDTIIPEQYF. The full variable domain, its missing parts supplied by reference TRBV7-9 and TRBJ2-7, is DTGVSQNPRHKITKRGQNVTFRCDPISEHNRLYWYRQTLGQGPEFLTYFQNEAQLEKSRLLSDRFSAERPKGSFSTLEIQRTEQGDSAMYLCASSQGDTIIPEQYFGPGTRLTVT.

At least ten counts were recorded for this clonotype. The rearrangement uses TRBV10-1 and TRBJ1-1; no clear D. From germline, CDR1 is WNHNN and CDR2 SYGVQD (reference sequence). The CDR3 sequence is 14 residues long. V lost 2 bases to trimming and J lost 1 base, with 8 bases between them. CDR3 loop: CASSEKGRNTEAFF. The CDR3 DNA is TGCGCCAGCAGTGAGAAGGGCAGGAACACTGAAGCTTTCTTT.

This clonotype was detected ten times or more. The chain combines TRBV15 with TRBJ1-1; D call uncertain. Germline CDR1 reads LNHNV; CDR2 reads YYDKDF (reference sequence). V dropped 1 base and J dropped 1 base, with 7 bases sitting between them. The CDR3 extends over 14 amino acids. CDR3 region: CATSRAQTNTEAFF. Written as DNA, the CDR3 is TGTGCCACCAGCAGAGCACAGACGAACACTGAAGCTTTCTTT.

CDR3 sequence reads: CSAREKGSVFF. The CDR3 DNA reads as TGCAGTGCTAGGGAGAAAGGATCGGTGTTTTTT. The chain links TRBV20-1 to TRBJ1-4; D not resolved. The CDR3 totals 11 residues. V was clipped by 3 bases and J by 15 bases, with 14 bases between them. The germline V gene encodes CDR1 DFQATT and CDR2 SNEGSKA (reference sequence).

This clonotype showed up many times. CDR3 bases: TGCAGCGTTCTCGCGGGGACATCGTATGGCTACACCTTC. Protein: CSVLAGTSYGYTF. The chain uses TRBV29-1 and TRBJ1-2; D is perhaps TRBD1 (6 bases). With 5 bases removed from V and 5 bases from J, the gap between germline ends came to 15 bases. Germline V gene lookup returns CDR1 SQVTM and CDR2 ANQGSEA. The CDR3 is 13 residues long.

The rearrangement uses TRBV10-3 and TRBJ1-5, with D maybe TRBD1 (6 bases). Trimming took 10 bases from V and 3 from J, leaving 19 bases between them. The CDR3 is made up of 15 amino acids. CDR1 and CDR2 from the germline V gene are ENHRY and SYGVKD. CDR3 region: CASRETGTLNQPQHF. The CDR3 bases are TGTGCCAGCAGGGAGACAGGAACTCTCAATCAGCCCCAGCATTTT.

The table lists this clonotype with many counts. The CDR3: CASSFATTSPEQETQYF. CDR3 in DNA: TGTGCCAGCAGCTTCGCGACGACTAGCCCCGAACAAGAGACCCAGTACTTC. The chain couples TRBV7-9 to TRBJ2-5; TRBD2 agrees at 7 bases. Germline trimming cut 3 bases from V and 2 bases from J; bases unmatched to any gene: 12. In germline, CDR1 is SEHNR, CDR2 FQNEAQ (reference sequence). This CDR3 comprises 17 residues.

J is TRBJ1-2 and V is TRBV7-4; unclear D gene. V was clipped by 5 bases and J by 8 bases, with 15 bases between them. In germline, CDR1 is SGHVT, CDR2 SQSDAQ. The CDR3 is 13 amino acids. In DNA, the CDR3 is TGTGCCAGCAGCCCCCCAGCTCGTCTGGGCTACACCTTC. Protein product: CASSPPARLGYTF.

V is TRBV7-9 and J is TRBJ2-2; 7 bases map to TRBD1. The V and J ends lost 5 bases and 6 bases, in that order; junction bases with no gene match: 6. This CDR3 comprises 14 residues. Germline CDR1 and CDR2: SEHNR and FQNEAQ (reference sequence). The CDR3 bases are TGTGCCAGCAGCCCGACAGGGCTCGCCGGGGAGCTGTTTTTT. Protein sequence: CASSPTGLAGELFF.

This clonotype was counted only a few times. The chain links TRBV19 to TRBJ2-5; 12 bases line up with TRBD2. The junction had 5 bases not matched to a gene; V was cut back by 5 bases and J by 1 base. The CDR3 is 16 residues long. CDR1 LNHDA and CDR2 SQIVND come from the germline V gene (reference sequence). CDR3 sequence: CASSATSGGIQETQYF. The CDR3 DNA is TGTGCCAGTAGTGCCACTAGCGGGGGGATCCAAGAGACCCAGTACTTC.

The table lists this clonotype with a few counts. This rearrangement joins TRBV11-2 to TRBJ1-1, with 7 bases that match TRBD1. Trimming cost V 4 bases and J 1 base; bases outside gene matches: 3. This CDR3 has 14 residues. CDR1 and CDR2 (germline): SGHAT, FQNNGV. The CDR3 loop reads CASSWGQPNTEAFF. CDR3 in DNA: TGTGCCAGCAGCTGGGGACAGCCGAACACTGAAGCTTTCTTT.

The chain recombines TRBV6-5 with TRBJ1-5; 7 bases are shared with TRBD1. The V segment lost 7 bases and the J segment 4 bases; nucleotides outside the gene matches: 7. The germline CDR1 and CDR2 sequences are MNHEY and SVGAGI. The length of the CDR3 is 14 residues. The CDR3 region is CASNKGDRNQPQHF. The CDR3 DNA follows: TGTGCCAGCAACAAAGGGGACAGAAATCAGCCCCAGCATTTT.

The gene calls are TRBV10-3 and TRBJ1-5, with D perhaps TRBD1 (6 bases). Germline CDR1 and CDR2: ENHRY and SYGVKD. V was trimmed by 10 bases and J by 0 bases, leaving 13 bases between them. This CDR3 is 14 amino acids long. The CDR3 loop reads CASNREDSNQPQHF. In nucleotides, the CDR3 is TGTGCCAGCAACAGGGAGGATAGCAATCAGCCCCAGCATTTT.

This clonotype was seen ten or more times. The genes are TRBV29-1 and TRBJ1-2; D is perhaps TRBD1 (6 bases). CDR3 length equals 12 residues. V lost 6 bases to trimming and J lost 7 bases, with 15 bases between them. In germline, CDR1 is SQVTM, CDR2 ANQGSEA. The CDR3 sequence is CSVGARGGGYTF. DNA for the CDR3: TGCAGCGTGGGGGCAAGGGGTGGTGGCTACACCTTC.

This chain uses TRBV20-1 with TRBJ2-5; D unclear. Trimming removed 1 base at V and 0 bases at J, with 9 bases between. Germline-derived CDR1 and CDR2 are DFQATT and SNEGSKA (reference sequence). The CDR3 is made up of 14 amino acids. CDR3 loop: CSARGTENQETQYF. CDR3 nucleotide sequence: TGCAGTGCTAGAGGCACAGAAAACCAAGAGACCCAGTACTTC.